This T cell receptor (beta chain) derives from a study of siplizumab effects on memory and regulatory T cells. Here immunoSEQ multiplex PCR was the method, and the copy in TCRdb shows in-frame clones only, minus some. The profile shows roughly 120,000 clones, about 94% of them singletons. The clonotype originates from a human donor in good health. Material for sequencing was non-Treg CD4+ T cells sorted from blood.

The CDR3 DNA reads as TGTGCCAGCAGCTCGACCCGTGACTCCTACAATGAGCAGTTCTTC. This translates into CASSSTRDSYNEQFF. The rearrangement joins TRBV7-3 to TRBJ2-1; D ambiguous. V dropped 4 bases and J dropped 0 bases, with 10 bases sitting between them. CDR3 size: 15 residues. CDR1 is SGHTA, CDR2 FQGTGA, per germline.